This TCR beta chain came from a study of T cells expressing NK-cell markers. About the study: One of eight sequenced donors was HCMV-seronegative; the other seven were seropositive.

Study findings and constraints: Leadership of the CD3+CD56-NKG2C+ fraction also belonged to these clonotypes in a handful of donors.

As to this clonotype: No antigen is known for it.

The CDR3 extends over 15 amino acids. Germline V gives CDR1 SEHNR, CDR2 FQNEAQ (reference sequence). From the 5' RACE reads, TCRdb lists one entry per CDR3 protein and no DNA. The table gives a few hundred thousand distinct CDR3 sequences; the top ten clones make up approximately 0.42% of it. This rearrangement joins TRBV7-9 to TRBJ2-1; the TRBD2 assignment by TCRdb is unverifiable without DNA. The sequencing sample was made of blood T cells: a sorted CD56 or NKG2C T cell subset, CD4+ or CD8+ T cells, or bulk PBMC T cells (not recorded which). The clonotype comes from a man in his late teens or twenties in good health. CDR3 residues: CASSSDFHTHNEQFF.